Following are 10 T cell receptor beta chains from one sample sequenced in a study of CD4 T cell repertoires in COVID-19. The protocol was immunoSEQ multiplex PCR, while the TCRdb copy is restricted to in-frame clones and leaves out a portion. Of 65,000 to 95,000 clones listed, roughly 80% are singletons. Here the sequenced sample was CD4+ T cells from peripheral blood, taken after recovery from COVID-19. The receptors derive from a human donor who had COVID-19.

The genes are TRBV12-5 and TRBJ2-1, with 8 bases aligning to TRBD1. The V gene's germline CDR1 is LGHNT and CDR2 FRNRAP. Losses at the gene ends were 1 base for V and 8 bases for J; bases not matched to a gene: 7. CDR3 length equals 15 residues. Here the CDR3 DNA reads TGTGCTAGTGGTTTGGGAGGACAGGGAATGGATGAGCAGTTCTTC. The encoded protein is CASGLGGQGMDEQFF. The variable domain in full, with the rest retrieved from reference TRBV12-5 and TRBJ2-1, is DARVTQTPRHKVTEMGQEVTMRCQPILGHNTVFWYRQTMMQGLELLAYFRNRAPLDDSGMPKDRFSAEMPDATLATLKIQPSEPRDSAVYFCASGLGGQGMDEQFFGPGTRLTVL.

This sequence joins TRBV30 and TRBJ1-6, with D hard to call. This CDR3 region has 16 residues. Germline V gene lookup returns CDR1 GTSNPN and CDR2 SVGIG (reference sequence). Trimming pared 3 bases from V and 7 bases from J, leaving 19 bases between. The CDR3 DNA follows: TGTGCCTGGAGCGCCGAACTGACACTCCGGAATTCACCCCTCCACTTT. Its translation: CAWSAELTLRNSPLHF. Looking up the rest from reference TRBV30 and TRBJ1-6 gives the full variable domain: SQTIHQWPATLVQPVGSPLSLECTVEGTSNPNLYWYRQAAGRGLQLLFYSVGIGQISSEVPQNLSASRPQDRQFILSSKKLLLSDSGFYLCAWSAELTLRNSPLHFGNGTRLTVT.

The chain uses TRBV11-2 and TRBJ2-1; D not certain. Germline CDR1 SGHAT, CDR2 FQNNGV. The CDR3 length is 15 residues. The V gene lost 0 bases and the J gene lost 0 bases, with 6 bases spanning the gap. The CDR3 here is CASSLDPDSYNEQFF. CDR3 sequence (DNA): TGTGCCAGCAGCTTAGACCCGGACTCCTACAATGAGCAGTTCTTC.

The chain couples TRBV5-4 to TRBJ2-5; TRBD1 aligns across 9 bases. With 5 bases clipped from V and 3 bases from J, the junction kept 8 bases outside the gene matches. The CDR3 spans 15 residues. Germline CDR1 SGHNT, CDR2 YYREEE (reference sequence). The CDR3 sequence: CASSYTGTGKETQYF. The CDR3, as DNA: TGTGCCAGCAGTTATACCGGGACAGGGAAAGAGACCCAGTACTTC. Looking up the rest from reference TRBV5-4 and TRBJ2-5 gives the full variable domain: ETGVTQSPTHLIKTRGQQVTLRCSSQSGHNTVSWYQQALGQGPQFIFQYYREEENGRGNFPPRFSGLQFPNYSSELNVNALELDDSALYLCASSYTGTGKETQYFGPGTRLLVL.

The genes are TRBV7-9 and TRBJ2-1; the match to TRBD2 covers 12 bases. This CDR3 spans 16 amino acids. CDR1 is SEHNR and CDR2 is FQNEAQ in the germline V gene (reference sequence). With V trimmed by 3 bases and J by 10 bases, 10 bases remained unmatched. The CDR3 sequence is CASSLRTSGTQWEQFF. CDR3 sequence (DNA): TGTGCCAGCAGCTTGAGGACTAGCGGGACCCAATGGGAGCAGTTCTTC.

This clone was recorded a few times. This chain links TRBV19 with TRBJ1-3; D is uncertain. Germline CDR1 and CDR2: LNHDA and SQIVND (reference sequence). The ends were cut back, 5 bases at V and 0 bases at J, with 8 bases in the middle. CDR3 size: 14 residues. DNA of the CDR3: TGTGCCAGTAGTGACCGATACTCTGGAAACACCATATATTTT. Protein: CASSDRYSGNTIYF.

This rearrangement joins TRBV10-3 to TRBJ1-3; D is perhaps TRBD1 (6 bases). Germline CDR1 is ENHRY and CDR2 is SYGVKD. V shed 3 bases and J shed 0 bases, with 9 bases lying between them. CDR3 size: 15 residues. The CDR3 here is CAISEGGDSGNTIYF. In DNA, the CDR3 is TGTGCCATCAGTGAAGGGGGGGACTCTGGAAACACCATATATTTT.

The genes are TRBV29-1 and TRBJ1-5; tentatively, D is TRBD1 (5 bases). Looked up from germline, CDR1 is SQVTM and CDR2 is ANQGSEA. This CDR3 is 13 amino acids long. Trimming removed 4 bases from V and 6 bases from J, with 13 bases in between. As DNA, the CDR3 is TGCAGCGTTGCACAGGCCGGTGGTCAGCCCCAGCATTTT. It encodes CSVAQAGGQPQHF.

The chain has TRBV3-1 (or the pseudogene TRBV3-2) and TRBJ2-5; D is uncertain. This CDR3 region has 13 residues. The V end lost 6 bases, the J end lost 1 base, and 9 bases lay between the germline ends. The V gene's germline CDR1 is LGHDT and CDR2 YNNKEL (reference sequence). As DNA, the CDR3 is TGTGCCAGCAGTTTCGGGCCCCAAGAGACCCAGTACTTC. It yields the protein CASSFGPQETQYF.

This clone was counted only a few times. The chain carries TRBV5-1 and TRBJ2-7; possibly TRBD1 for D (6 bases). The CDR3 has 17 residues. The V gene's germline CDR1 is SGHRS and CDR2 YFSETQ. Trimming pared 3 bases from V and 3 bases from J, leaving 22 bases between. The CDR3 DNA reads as TGCGCCAGCAGCTCGAGCTCCTACAGGGCTCAAGGCTACGAGCAGTACTTC. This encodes CASSSSSYRAQGYEQYF. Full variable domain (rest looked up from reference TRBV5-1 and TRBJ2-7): KAGVTQTPRYLIKTRGQQVTLSCSPISGHRSVSWYQQTPGQGLQFLFEYFSETQRNKGNFPGRFSGRQFSNSRSEMNVSTLELGDSALYLCASSSSSYRAQGYEQYFGPGTRLTVT.